This T cell receptor beta chain was sequenced in a study of T cells in women clearing cervical HPV infection. The data were produced by immunoSEQ multiplex PCR, yet TCRdb's version contains in-frame clones alone and is incomplete. Its table lists around 30,000 clones. Germline trimming cut 4 bases from V and 7 bases from J; bases unmatched to any gene: 1. The CDR3 contains 12 residues. Germline values: CDR1 KGHDR, CDR2 SFDVKD. Worth noting for this clone: The sequenced fragment ends 3 residues before the CDR3 boundary, so the rest is inferred from the germline J gene.

All donors had a single incident cervical HPV16 infection, not prevalent. The V gene is TRBV24-1, the J gene TRBJ1-1; 8 nucleotides align to TRBD1. Material for sequencing was blood buffy coat. The source is a woman aged 18-70 years with a cervical HPV16 infection that either progressed to CIN3+ or cleared (not recorded which). CDR3 region: CATSDGTGEAFF. Incomplete CDR3 DNA: TGTGCCACCAGTGACGGGACAGGTGAA.